These 4 T cell receptor beta chains were sequenced from one sample in a study of blood T cell repertoires in COVID-19. Sequenced by immunoSEQ multiplex PCR; TCRdb stores in-frame clones only, minus some. Among approximately 200,000 clones, approximately 85% were seen once, and the ten largest hold about an eighth. The sample taken for sequencing was PBMCs or T cells enriched from blood (not recorded which). These receptors were obtained from a man aged 40-55 years who had recovered from COVID-19.

The chain joins TRBV7-8 to TRBJ1-2, with D possibly TRBD1 on 6 matching bases. Germline values: CDR1 SGHVS, CDR2 FQNEAQ. The CDR3 is 12 residues long. Between the trimmed V and J ends, which lost 9 bases and 8 bases, there was a span of 16 bases. Written as DNA, the CDR3 is TGTGCCAGTTTCACAGGGATGCGAGGCTACACCTTC. It translates to CASFTGMRGYTF.

This clone was observed a single time. The gene calls are TRBV7-9 and TRBJ2-7; 10 bases line up with TRBD1. J lost 9 bases, V lost 5 bases, and 10 bases had no gene match. From germline, CDR1 is SEHNR and CDR2 FQNEAQ (reference sequence). The CDR3 has 14 residues. The CDR3 DNA reads TGTGCCAGCAGCCACCGGGACAGGGGAGAGGGGCAGTACTTC. Its translation: CASSHRDRGEGQYF.

The gene calls are TRBV5-1 and TRBJ2-1; 14 bases agree with TRBD2. This CDR3 has 18 residues. J gave up 3 bases and V 4 bases, and 9 bases lay outside the gene matches. In germline, CDR1 is SGHRS, CDR2 YFSETQ. The CDR3: CASSNGLAGGPDYNEQFF. In nucleotides, the CDR3 is TGCGCCAGCAGCAACGGACTAGCGGGAGGCCCCGACTACAATGAGCAGTTCTTC. Filled out from reference TRBV5-1 and TRBJ2-1, the complete variable domain reads KAGVTQTPRYLIKTRGQQVTLSCSPISGHRSVSWYQQTPGQGLQFLFEYFSETQRNKGNFPGRFSGRQFSNSRSEMNVSTLELGDSALYLCASSNGLAGGPDYNEQFFGPGTRLTVL.

CDR3 sequence reads: CASSPNSGSISYEQYV. The CDR3 nucleotides are TGTGCCAGCTCACCGAATAGCGGGAGCATCTCCTACGAGCAGTACGTC. The rearrangement uses TRBV18 and TRBJ2-7, with 9 bases aligning to TRBD2. J lost 0 bases, V lost 3 bases, and 6 bases had no gene match. Germline CDR1 KGHSH, CDR2 LQKENI. The CDR3 runs 16 residues.